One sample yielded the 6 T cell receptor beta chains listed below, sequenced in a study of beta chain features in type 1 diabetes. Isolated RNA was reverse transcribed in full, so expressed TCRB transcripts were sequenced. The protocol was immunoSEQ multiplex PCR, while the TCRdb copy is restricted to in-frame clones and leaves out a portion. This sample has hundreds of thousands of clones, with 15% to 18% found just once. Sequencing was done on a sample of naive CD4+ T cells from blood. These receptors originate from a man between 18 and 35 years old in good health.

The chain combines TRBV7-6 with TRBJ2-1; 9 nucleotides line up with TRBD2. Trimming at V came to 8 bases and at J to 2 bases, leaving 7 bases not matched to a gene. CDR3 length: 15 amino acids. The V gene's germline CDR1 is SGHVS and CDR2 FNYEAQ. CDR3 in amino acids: CASRTSGPTYNEQFF. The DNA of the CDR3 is TGTGCCAGCCGCACTAGCGGGCCAACCTACAATGAGCAGTTCTTC.

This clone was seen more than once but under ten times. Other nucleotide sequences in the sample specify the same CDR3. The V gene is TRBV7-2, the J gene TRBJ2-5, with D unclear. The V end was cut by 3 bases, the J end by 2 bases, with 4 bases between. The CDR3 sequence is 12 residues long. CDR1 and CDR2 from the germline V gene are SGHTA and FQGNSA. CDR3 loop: CASSLTQETQYF. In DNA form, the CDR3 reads TGTGCCAGCAGCTTGACACAAGAGACCCAGTACTTC.

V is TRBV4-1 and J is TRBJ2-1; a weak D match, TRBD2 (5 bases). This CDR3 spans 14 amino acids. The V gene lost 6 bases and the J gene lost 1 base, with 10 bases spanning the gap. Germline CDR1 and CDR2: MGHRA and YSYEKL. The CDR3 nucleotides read TGCGCCAGCAGGGAGGTTTTGTCCTACAATGAGCAGTTCTTC. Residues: CASREVLSYNEQFF.

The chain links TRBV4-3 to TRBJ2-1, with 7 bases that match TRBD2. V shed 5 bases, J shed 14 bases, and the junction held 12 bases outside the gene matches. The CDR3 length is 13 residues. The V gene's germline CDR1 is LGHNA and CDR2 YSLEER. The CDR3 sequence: CASSAGAGTNKFF. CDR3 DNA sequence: TGCGCCAGCAGCGCGGGTGCCGGGACTAATAAGTTCTTC.

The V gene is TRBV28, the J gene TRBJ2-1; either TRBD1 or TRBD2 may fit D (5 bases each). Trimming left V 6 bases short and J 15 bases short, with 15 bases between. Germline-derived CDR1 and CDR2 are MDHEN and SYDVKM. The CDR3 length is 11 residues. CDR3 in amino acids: CASSGDLPPFF. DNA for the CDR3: TGTGCCAGCAGCGGGGACCTCCCACCGTTCTTC.

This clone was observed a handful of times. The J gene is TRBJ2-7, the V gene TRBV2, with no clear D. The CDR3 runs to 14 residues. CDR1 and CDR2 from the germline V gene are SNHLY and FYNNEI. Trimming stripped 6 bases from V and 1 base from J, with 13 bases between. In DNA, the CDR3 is TGTGCCAGCAGGAACCCCGGGCGGTCCTACGAGCAGTACTTC. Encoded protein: CASRNPGRSYEQYF. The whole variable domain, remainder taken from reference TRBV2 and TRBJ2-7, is EPEVTQTPSHQVTQMGQEVILRCVPISNHLYFYWYRQILGQKVEFLVSFYNNEISEKSEIFDDQFSVERPDGSNFTLKIRSTKLEDSAMYFCASRNPGRSYEQYFGPGTRLTVT.